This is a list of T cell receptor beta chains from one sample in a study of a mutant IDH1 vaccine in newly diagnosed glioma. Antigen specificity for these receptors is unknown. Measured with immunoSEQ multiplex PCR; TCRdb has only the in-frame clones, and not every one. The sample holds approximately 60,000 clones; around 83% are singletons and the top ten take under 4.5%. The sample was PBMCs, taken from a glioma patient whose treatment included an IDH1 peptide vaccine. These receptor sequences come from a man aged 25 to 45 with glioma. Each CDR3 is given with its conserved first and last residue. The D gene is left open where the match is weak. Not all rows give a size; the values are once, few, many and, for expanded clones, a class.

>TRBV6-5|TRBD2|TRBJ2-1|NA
CASSYGRLAVNEQFF
TGTGCCAGCAGTTACGGCCGACTAGCGGTTAATGAGCAGTTCTTC
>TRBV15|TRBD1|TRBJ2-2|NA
CATSRRVGTGVAGELFF
TGTGCCACCAGCAGAAGAGTCGGGACAGGGGTCGCCGGGGAGCTGTTTTTT
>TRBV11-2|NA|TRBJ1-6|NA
CASSSGQAQGSPLHF
TGTGCCAGCAGCTCCGGACAAGCACAAGGTTCACCCCTCCACTTT
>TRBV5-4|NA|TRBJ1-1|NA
CASSLFYSMNTEAFF
TGTGCCAGCAGCTTGTTTTACAGCATGAACACTGAAGCTTTCTTT
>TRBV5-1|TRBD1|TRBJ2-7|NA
CASSSDRLTSYEQYF
TGCGCCAGCAGCTCGGACAGGTTAACTTCCTACGAGCAGTACTTC
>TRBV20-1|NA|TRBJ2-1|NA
CSASGAEQFF
TGCAGTGCTAGCGGTGCTGAGCAGTTCTTC
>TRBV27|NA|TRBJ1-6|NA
CASREYNSPLHF
TGTGCCAGCAGGGAATATAATTCACCCCTCCACTTT
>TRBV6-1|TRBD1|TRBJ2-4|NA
CASSEALGQGFLAKNIQYF
TGTGCCAGCAGTGAAGCGCTCGGACAGGGGTTTTTAGCCAAAAACATTCAGTACTTC
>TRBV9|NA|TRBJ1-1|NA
CASSPLEIGGTEAFF
TGTGCCAGCAGCCCTTTAGAGATTGGAGGCACTGAAGCTTTCTTT
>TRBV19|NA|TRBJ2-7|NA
CASSTPAGGHLYEQYF
TGTGCCAGTAGTACACCTGCTGGGGGACACCTATACGAGCAGTACTTC
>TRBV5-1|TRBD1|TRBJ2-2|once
CASSPWTGTGELFF
TGCGCCAGCAGCCCCTGGACAGGGACCGGGGAGCTGTTTTTT
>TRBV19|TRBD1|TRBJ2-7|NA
CATGGTGSYEQYF
TGTGCCACTGGCGGGACAGGGTCATACGAGCAGTACTTC
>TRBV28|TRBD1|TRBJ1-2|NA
CASSFAGTGYGYTF
TGTGCCAGCAGTTTTGCTGGGACAGGGTATGGCTACACCTTC
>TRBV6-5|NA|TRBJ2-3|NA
CASRGPDTQYF
TGTGCCAGCAGGGGTCCAGATACGCAGTATTTT
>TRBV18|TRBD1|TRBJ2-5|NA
CASSPSPQGAGETQYF
TGTGCCAGCTCACCGTCGCCCCAGGGGGCCGGGGAGACCCAGTACTTC
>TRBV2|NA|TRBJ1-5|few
CASSEWQDNQPQHF
TGTGCCAGCAGTGAATGGCAGGACAATCAGCCCCAGCATTTT
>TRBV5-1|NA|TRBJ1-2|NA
CASSLSVSDNYGYTF
TGCGCCAGCAGCTTGTCCGTCAGTGACAACTATGGCTACACCTTC
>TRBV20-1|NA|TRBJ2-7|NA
CSARSGYEQYF
TGCAGTGCTAGATCCGGTTACGAGCAGTACTTC
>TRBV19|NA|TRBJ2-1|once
CASSIYDGYNEQFF
TGTGCCAGTAGTATTTATGACGGGTACAATGAGCAGTTCTTC
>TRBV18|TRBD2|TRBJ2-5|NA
CASSRLANQETQYF
TGTGCCAGCTCCCGACTAGCGAACCAAGAGACCCAGTACTTC
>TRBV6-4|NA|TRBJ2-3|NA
CASSDSQGTDTQYF
TGTGCCAGCAGTGACTCACAGGGCACAGATACGCAGTATTTT
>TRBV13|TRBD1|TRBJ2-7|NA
CASSSGTGSYEQYF
TGTGCCAGCAGCTCAGGGACAGGTTCCTACGAGCAGTACTTC
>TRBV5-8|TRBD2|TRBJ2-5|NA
CASSLILLGGRETQYF
TGTGCCAGCAGCTTAATACTTCTGGGGGGGAGAGAGACCCAGTACTTC
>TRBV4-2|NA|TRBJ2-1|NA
CASSQDIPSYNEQFF
TGTGCCAGCAGCCAAGATATACCTTCCTACAATGAGCAGTTCTTC
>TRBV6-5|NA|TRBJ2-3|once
CASSYPGTDTQYF
TGTGCCAGCAGTTACCCGGGGACAGATACGCAGTATTTT
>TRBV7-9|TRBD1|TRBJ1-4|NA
CASSFWTGGLREKLFF
TGTGCCAGCAGCTTCTGGACAGGGGGCTTGAGAGAAAAACTGTTTTTT
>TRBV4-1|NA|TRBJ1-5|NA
CASSQDSGPSNQPQHF
TGCGCCAGCAGCCAAGATTCAGGGCCCAGCAATCAGCCCCAGCATTTT
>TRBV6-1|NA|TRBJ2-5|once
CASRWYKQETQYF
TGTGCCAGCAGGTGGTACAAACAAGAGACCCAGTACTTC
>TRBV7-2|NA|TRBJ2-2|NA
CASSPGGELFF
TGTGCCAGCAGCCCCGGCGGGGAGCTGTTTTTT
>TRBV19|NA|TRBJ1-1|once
CASSRSGNTEAFF
TGTGCCAGTAGTAGGTCCGGGAACACTGAAGCTTTCTTT
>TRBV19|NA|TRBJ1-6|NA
CASTNSEGTTSPLHF
TGTGCCAGTACCAACAGTGAGGGTACAACTTCACCCCTCCACTTT
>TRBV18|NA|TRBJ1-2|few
CASSPILLEAANYGYTF
TGTGCCAGCTCACCTATCTTATTGGAGGCTGCTAACTATGGCTACACCTTC
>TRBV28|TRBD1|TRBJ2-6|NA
CASSEYRGPLSGANVLTF
TGTGCCAGCAGTGAGTACAGGGGGCCACTCTCTGGGGCCAACGTCCTGACTTTC
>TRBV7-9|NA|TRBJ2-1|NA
CASSLDLGEQFF
TGTGCCAGCAGCTTAGATCTGGGGGAGCAGTTCTTC
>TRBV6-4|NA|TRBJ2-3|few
CASSREPTDTQYF
TGTGCCAGCAGCCGGGAACCCACAGATACGCAGTATTTT
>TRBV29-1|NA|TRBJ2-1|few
CSVGNQRRSYNEQFF
TGCAGCGTTGGGAACCAACGCCGGTCCTACAATGAGCAGTTCTTC
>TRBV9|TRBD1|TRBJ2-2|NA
CASSAPTGGDTGELFF
TGTGCCAGCAGCGCCCCGACAGGGGGCGACACCGGGGAGCTGTTTTTT
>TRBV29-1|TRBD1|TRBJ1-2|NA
CSVDKGAAGGYTF
TGCAGCGTTGATAAGGGGGCTGCAGGTGGCTACACCTTC
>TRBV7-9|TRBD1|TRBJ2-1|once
CASSPKGPGQGARHDEQFF
TGTGCCAGCAGCCCAAAAGGGCCGGGACAGGGGGCGCGACACGATGAGCAGTTCTTC
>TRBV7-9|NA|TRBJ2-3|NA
CASSLARLPTRERAQYF
TGTGCCAGCAGCTTAGCGCGACTCCCCACACGGGAGCGGGCGCAGTATTTT
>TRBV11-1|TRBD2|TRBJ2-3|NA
CASSSSSGGAADTQYF
TGTGCCAGCAGTTCCAGTAGCGGGGGGGCGGCAGATACGCAGTATTTT
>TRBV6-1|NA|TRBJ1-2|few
CASTDQGLANYGYTF
TGTGCCAGCACCGATCAGGGATTAGCTAACTATGGCTACACCTTC
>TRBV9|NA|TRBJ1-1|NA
CASSVQEGATEAFF
TGTGCCAGCAGCGTACAGGAGGGCGCCACTGAAGCTTTCTTT
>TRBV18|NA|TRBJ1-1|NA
CASSPRQEGGEAFF
TGTGCCAGCTCACCCCGACAGGAGGGGGGGGAAGCTTTCTTT
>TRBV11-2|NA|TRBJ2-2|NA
CASSPKEGGNTGELFF
TGTGCCAGCAGTCCTAAAGAGGGAGGGAACACCGGGGAGCTGTTTTTT
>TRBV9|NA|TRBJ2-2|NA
CASSEVSTGELFF
TGTGCCAGCAGCGAAGTCAGCACCGGGGAGCTGTTTTTT
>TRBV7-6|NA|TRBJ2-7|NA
CASSLESGASYYEQYF
TGTGCCAGCAGCTTAGAGTCTGGGGCATCTTACTACGAGCAGTACTTC
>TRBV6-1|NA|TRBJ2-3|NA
CASSEGRTNTQYF
TGTGCCAGCAGTGAAGGCAGAACGAATACGCAGTATTTT
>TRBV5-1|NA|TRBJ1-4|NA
CASSLGSAGRNEKLFF
TGCGCCAGCAGCTTGGGGTCGGCAGGCCGAAATGAAAAACTGTTTTTT
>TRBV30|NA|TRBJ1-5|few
CAWSVWVDQPQHF
TGTGCCTGGAGTGTATGGGTTGATCAGCCCCAGCATTTT